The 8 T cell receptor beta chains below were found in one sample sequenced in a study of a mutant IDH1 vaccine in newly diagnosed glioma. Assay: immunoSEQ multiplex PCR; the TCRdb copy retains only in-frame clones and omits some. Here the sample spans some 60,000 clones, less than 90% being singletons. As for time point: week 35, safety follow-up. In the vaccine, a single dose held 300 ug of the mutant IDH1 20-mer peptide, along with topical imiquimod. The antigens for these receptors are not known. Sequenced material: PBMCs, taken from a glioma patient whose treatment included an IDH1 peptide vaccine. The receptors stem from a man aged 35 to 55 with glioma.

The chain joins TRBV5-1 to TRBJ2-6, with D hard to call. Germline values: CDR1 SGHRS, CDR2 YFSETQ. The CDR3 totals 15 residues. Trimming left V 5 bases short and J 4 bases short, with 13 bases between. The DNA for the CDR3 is TGCGCCAGCAGTCGAGCTCTTTTAGGGGCCAACGTCCTGACTTTC. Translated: CASSRALLGANVLTF.

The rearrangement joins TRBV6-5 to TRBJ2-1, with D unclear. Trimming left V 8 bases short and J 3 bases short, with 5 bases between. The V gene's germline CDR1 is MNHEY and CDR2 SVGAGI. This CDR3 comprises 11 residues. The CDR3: CASRNYNEQFF. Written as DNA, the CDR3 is TGTGCCAGCCGGAACTACAATGAGCAGTTCTTC.

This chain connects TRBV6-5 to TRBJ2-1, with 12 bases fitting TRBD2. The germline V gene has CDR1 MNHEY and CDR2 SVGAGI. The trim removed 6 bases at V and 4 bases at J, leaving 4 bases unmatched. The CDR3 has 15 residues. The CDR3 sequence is CASRITSGRYNEQFF. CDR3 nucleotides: TGTGCCAGCAGGATTACTAGCGGGAGGTACAATGAGCAGTTCTTC.

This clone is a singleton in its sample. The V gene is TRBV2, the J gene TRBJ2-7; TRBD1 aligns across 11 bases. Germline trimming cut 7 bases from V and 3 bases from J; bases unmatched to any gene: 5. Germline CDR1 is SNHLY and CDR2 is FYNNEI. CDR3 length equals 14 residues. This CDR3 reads CASTPGTGGYEQYF. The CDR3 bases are TGTGCCAGCACCCCCGGGACAGGGGGCTACGAGCAGTACTTC.

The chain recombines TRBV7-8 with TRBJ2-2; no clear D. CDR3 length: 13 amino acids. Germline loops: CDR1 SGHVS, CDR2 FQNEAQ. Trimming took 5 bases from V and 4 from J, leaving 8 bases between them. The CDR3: CASSLLLTGELFF. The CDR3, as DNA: TGTGCCAGCAGCCTTCTCCTCACCGGGGAGCTGTTTTTT.

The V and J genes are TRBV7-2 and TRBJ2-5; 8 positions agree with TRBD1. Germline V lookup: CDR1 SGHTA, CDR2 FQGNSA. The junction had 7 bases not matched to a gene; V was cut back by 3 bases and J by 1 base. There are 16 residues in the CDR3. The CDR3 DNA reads TGTGCCAGCAGCTTCTTGGGGGGACAGGTCCAAGAGACCCAGTACTTC. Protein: CASSFLGGQVQETQYF.

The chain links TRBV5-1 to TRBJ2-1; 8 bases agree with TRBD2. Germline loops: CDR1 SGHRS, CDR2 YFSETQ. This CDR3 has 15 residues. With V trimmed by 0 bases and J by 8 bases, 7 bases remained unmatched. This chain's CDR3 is CASSLGAGGLDEQFF. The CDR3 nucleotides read TGCGCCAGCAGCTTGGGGGCGGGAGGATTGGATGAGCAGTTCTTC.

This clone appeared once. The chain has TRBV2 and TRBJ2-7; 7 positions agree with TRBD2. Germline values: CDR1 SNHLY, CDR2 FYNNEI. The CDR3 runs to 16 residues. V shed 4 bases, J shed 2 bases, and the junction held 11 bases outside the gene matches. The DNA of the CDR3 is TGTGCCAGCAGTGGCACGTCCGGGACTACGCCCTACGAGCAGTACTTC. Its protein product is CASSGTSGTTPYEQYF.